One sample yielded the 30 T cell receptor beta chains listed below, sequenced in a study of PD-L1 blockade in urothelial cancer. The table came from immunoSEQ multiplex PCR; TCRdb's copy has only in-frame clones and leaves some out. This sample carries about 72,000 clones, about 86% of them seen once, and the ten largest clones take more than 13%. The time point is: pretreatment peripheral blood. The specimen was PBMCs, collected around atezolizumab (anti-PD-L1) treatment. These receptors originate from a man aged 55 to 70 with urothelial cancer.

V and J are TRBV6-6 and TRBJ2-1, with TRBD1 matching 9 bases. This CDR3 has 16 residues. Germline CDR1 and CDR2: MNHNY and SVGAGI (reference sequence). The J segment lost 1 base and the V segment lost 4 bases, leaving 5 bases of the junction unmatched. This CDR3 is CASSSPGQGSYNEQFF. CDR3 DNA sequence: TGTGCCAGCAGTTCCCCGGGACAGGGATCCTACAATGAGCAGTTCTTC.

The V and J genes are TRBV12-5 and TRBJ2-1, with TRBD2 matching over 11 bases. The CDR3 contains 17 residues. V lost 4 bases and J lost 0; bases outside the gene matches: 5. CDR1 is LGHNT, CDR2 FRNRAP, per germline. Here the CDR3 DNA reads TGTGCTAGTGGTTCCCATAGCGGGGGGGTCTCCTACAATGAGCAGTTCTTC. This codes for CASGSHSGGVSYNEQFF.

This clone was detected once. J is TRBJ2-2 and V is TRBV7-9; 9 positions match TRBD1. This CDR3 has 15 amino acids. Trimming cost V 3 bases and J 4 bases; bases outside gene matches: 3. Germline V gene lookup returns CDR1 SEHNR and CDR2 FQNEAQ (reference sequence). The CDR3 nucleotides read TGTGCCAGCAGCTTTGGGACAGGGAGCACCGGGGAGCTGTTTTTT. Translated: CASSFGTGSTGELFF.

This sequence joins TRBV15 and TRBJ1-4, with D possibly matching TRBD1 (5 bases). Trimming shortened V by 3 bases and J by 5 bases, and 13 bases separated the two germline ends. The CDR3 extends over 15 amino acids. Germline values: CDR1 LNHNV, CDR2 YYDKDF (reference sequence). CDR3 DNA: TGTGCCACCAGCAGGCAAACAGGAAACAATGAAAAACTGTTTTTT. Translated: CATSRQTGNNEKLFF.

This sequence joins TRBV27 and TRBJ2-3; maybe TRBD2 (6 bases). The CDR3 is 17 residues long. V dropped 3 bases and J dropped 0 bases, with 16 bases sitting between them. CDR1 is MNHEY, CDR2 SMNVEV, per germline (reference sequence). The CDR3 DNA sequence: TGTGCCAGCAGTTTTATCCTTGGGGGGACTAGCACAGATACGCAGTATTTT. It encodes CASSFILGGTSTDTQYF.

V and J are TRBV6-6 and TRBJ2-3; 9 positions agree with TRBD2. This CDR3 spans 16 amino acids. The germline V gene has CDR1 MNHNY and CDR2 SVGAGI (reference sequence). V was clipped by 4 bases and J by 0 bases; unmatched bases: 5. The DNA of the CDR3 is TGTGCCAGCAGTTTGAGCGGGGGGCCAAGCACAGATACGCAGTATTTT. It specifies CASSLSGGPSTDTQYF.

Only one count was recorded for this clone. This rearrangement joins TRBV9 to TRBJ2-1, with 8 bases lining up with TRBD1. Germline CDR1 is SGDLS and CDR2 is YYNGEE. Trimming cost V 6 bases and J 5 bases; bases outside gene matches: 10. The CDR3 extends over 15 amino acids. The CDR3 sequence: CASNTGTGLNNEQFF. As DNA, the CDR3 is TGTGCCAGCAACACCGGGACAGGCCTTAACAATGAGCAGTTCTTC.

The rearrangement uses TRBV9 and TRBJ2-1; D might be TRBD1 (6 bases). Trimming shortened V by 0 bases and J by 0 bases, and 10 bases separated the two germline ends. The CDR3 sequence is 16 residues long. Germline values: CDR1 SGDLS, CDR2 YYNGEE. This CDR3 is CASSVADRNSYNEQFF. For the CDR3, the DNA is TGTGCCAGCAGCGTAGCCGACAGGAACTCCTACAATGAGCAGTTCTTC.

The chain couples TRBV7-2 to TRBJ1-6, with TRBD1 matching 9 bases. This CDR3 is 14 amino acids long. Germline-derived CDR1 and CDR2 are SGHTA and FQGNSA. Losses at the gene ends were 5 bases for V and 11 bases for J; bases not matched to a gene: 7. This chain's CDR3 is CASSRDRDRTPLHF. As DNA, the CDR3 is TGTGCCAGCAGCCGGGACAGGGATAGGACACCCCTCCACTTT. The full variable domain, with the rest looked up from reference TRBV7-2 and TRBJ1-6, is GAGVSQSPSNKVTEKGKDVELRCDPISGHTALYWYRQSLGQGLEFLIYFQGNSAPDKSGLPSDRFSAERTGGSVSTLTIQRTQQEDSAVYLCASSRDRDRTPLHFGNGTRLTVT.

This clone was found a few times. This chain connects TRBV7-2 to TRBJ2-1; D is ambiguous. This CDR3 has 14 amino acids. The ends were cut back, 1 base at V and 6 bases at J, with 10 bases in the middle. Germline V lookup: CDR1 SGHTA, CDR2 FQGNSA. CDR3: CASSLGYSGNEQFF. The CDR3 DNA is TGTGCCAGCAGCTTAGGGTATAGTGGCAATGAGCAGTTCTTC. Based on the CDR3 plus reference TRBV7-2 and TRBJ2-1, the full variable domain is GAGVSQSPSNKVTEKGKDVELRCDPISGHTALYWYRQSLGQGLEFLIYFQGNSAPDKSGLPSDRFSAERTGGSVSTLTIQRTQQEDSAVYLCASSLGYSGNEQFFGPGTRLTVL.

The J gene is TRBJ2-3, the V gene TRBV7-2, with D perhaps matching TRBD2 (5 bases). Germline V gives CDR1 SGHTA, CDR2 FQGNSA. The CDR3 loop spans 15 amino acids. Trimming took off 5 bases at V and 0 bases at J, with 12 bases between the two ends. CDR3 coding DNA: TGTGCCAGCAGCCCTTCGAGGGTCAGCACAGATACGCAGTATTTT. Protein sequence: CASSPSRVSTDTQYF.

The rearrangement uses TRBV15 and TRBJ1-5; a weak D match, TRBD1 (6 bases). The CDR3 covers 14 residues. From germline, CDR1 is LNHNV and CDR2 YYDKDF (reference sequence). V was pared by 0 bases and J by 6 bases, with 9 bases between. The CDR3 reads CATSRDLGGQPQHF. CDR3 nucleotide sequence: TGTGCCACCAGCAGAGATTTAGGGGGTCAGCCCCAGCATTTT.

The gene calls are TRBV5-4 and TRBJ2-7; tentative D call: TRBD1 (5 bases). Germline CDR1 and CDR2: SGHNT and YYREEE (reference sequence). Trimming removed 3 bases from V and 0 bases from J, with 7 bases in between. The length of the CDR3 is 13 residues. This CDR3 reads CASSYRFSYEQYF. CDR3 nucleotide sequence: TGTGCCAGCAGCTACAGGTTCTCCTACGAGCAGTACTTC.

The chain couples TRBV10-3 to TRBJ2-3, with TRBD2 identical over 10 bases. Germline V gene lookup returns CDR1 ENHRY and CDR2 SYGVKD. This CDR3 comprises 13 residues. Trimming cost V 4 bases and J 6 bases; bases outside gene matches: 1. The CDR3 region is CAISGGLADTQYF. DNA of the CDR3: TGTGCCATCAGTGGGGGACTAGCGGATACGCAGTATTTT.

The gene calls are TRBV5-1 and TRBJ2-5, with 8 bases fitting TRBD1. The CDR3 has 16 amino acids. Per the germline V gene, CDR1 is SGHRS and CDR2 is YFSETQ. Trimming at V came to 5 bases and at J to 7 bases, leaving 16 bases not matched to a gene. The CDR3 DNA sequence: TGCGCCAGCAGTTCAGAACAGGGGGACCCCCGACGGACCCAGTACTTC. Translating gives CASSSEQGDPRRTQYF.

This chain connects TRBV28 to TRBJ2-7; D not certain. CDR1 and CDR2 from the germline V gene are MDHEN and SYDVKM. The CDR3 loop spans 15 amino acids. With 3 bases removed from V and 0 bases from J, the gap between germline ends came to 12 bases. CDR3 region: CASSFDILGSYEQYF. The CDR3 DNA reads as TGTGCCAGCAGTTTTGACATTCTGGGCTCCTACGAGCAGTACTTC.

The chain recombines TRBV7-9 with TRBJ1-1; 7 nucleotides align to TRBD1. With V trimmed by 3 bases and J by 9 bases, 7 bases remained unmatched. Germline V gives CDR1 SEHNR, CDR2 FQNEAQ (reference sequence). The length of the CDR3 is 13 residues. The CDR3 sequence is CASSFPGTDKAFF. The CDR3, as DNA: TGTGCCAGCAGCTTTCCCGGGACAGATAAAGCTTTCTTT.

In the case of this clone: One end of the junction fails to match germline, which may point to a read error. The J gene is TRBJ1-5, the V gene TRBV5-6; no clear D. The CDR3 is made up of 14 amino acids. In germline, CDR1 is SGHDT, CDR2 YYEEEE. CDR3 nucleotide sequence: TGTGCCAGCAGCTTGTCAGGAACCAATAAGCCCCAGCATTTT. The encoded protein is CASSLSGTNKPQHF.

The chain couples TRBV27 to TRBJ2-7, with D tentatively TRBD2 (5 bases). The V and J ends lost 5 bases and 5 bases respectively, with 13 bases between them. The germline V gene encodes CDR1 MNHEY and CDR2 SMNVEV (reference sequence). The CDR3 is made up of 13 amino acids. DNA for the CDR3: TGTGCCAGCAGTGAGAAGAGAGGGAACGAGCAGTACTTC. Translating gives CASSEKRGNEQYF.

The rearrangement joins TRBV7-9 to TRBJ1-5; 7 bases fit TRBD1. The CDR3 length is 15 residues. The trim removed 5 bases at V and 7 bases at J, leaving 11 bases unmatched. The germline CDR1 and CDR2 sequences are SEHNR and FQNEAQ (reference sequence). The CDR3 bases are TGTGCCAGCAGCACCTCCGACAGGGTGTGGCAGCCCCAGCATTTT. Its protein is CASSTSDRVWQPQHF.

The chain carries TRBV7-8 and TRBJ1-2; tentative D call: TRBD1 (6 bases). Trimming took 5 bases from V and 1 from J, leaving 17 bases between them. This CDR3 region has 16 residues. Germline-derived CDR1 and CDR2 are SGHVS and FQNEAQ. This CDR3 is CASSAEQGTFNYGYTF. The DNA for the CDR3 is TGTGCCAGCAGCGCGGAACAGGGCACATTTAACTATGGCTACACCTTC.

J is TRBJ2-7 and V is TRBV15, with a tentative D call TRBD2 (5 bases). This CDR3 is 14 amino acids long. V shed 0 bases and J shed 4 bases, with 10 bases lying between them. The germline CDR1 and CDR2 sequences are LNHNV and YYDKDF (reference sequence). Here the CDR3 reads CATSREISGYEQYF. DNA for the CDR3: TGTGCCACCAGCAGAGAGATCTCGGGGTACGAGCAGTACTTC.

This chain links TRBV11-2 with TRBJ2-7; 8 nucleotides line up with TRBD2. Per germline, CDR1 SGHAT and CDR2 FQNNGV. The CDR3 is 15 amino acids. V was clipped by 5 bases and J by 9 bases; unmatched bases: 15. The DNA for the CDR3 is TGTGCCAGCAGCCGGAAGGGGCCAGGGGCGGGGGGGCAGTACTTC. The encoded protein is CASSRKGPGAGGQYF.

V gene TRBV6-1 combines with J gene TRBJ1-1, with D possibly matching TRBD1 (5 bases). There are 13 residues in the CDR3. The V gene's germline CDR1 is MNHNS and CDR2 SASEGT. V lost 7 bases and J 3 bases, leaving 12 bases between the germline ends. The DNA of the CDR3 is TGTGCCAGCACGGGGGGGGTGGACACTGAAGCTTTCTTT. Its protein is CASTGGVDTEAFF.

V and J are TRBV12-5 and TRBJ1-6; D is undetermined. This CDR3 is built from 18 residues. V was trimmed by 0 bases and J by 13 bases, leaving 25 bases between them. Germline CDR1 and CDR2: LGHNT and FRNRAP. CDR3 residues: CASGLVPSGEFKFDPLHF. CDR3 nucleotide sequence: TGTGCTAGTGGTTTGGTACCCTCGGGAGAATTCAAGTTTGACCCCCTCCACTTT.

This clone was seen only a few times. CDR3 DNA: TGTGCCAGCAGCTTGGTGTCTGGGGCTCAAACTGAAGCTTTCTTT. Amino acids: CASSLVSGAQTEAFF. The V and J genes are TRBV5-5 and TRBJ1-1; tentative D call: TRBD1 (5 bases). This CDR3 has 15 residues. Between the trimmed V and J ends, which lost 0 bases and 5 bases, there was a span of 14 bases. The germline gives CDR1 SGHKS, CDR2 YYEKEE (reference sequence). Variable domain in full (rest from reference TRBV5-5 and TRBJ1-1): DAGVTQSPTHLIKTRGQQVTLRCSPISGHKSVSWYQQVLGQGPQFIFQYYEKEERGRGNFPDRFSARQFPNYSSELNVNALLLGDSALYLCASSLVSGAQTEAFFGQGTRLTVV.

This CDR3 is CASSLEGSRYGGYTF. In nucleotides, the CDR3 is TGTGCCAGCAGCTTGGAAGGCAGCCGGTACGGGGGCTACACCTTC. The rearrangement links TRBV5-5 to TRBJ1-2; D gene unclear. The CDR3 is 15 amino acids. Germline CDR1 SGHKS, CDR2 YYEKEE (reference sequence). V was pared by 0 bases and J by 8 bases, with 17 bases between.

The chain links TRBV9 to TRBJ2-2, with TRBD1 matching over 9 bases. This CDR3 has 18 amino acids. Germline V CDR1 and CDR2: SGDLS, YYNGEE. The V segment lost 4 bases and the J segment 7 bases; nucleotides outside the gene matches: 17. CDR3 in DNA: TGTGCCAGCAGCTCGTACGTTGGGACAGGGAACCGGGGCGGGGAGCTGTTTTTT. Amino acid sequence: CASSSYVGTGNRGGELFF.

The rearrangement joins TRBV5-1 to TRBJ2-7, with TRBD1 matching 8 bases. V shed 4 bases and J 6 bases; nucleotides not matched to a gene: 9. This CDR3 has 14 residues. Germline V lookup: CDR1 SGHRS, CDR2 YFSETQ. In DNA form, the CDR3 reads TGCGCCAGCAGCGTAGGACAGGGAATAGGCGAGCAGTACTTC. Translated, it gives CASSVGQGIGEQYF.

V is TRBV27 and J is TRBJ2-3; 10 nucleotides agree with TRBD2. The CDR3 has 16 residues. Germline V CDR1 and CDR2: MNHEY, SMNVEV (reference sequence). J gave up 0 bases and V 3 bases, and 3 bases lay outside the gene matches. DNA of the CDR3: TGTGCCAGCAGTTTTAGCGGGGGGACTAGCACAGATACGCAGTATTTT. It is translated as CASSFSGGTSTDTQYF.